These T cell receptor beta chains were read from a single sample in a study of T cell repertoires in cytomegalovirus infection. TCRdb re-analysed the reads in MiXCR, keeping a single row per CDR3 protein. The profile shows 450,000 to 550,000 distinct CDR3 sequences, 16% of them singletons. The specimen sequenced was CD8+ T cells from PBMCs. Receptor source: a human donor in good health (CMV status not recorded). Some clones in this sample may be carry-over from other donors' samples. Each CDR3 is given with its conserved first and last residue. The D gene is left open where the match is weak. Clone size is stated in some rows and not others, as once, few, many or a class when expanded.

j_gene: TRBJ2-1; v_gene: TRBV14; abundance: -; d_gene: -; CDR3aa: CASSPTGPEGGGNEQFF; CDR3nt: TGTGCCAGCAGCCCGACAGGTCCCGAGGGAGGTGGGAATGAGCAGTTCTTC
j_gene: TRBJ1-5; v_gene: TRBV28; abundance: many; d_gene: -; CDR3aa: CASSPDKTFHQPQHF; CDR3nt: TGTGCCAGCAGCCCCGACAAAACCTTCCATCAGCCCCAGCATTTT
j_gene: TRBJ1-1; v_gene: TRBV7-3; abundance: few; d_gene: -; CDR3aa: CASSLLDGGGTEAFF; CDR3nt: TGTGCCAGCAGCTTATTGGACGGGGGCGGCACTGAAGCTTTCTTT
j_gene: TRBJ2-1; v_gene: TRBV4-1; abundance: -; d_gene: TRBD2; CDR3aa: CASSSRLADHPQGEQFF; CDR3nt: TGCGCCAGCAGCTCCCGACTAGCGGACCATCCTCAAGGTGAGCAGTTCTTC
j_gene: TRBJ2-5; v_gene: TRBV7-9; abundance: -; d_gene: -; CDR3aa: CASSFSAEWETQYF; CDR3nt: TGTGCCAGCAGCTTTTCAGCAGAGTGGGAGACCCAGTACTTC
j_gene: TRBJ2-1; v_gene: TRBV5-1; abundance: -; d_gene: TRBD1; CDR3aa: CASSFRQGMDNEQFF; CDR3nt: TGCGCCAGCAGTTTCAGACAGGGTATGGACAATGAGCAGTTCTTC
j_gene: TRBJ2-1; v_gene: TRBV29-1; abundance: few; d_gene: -; CDR3aa: CSVEELYKDEQFF; CDR3nt: TGCAGCGTTGAAGAACTATACAAGGATGAGCAGTTCTTC
j_gene: TRBJ2-7; v_gene: TRBV5-1; abundance: many; d_gene: -; CDR3aa: CASSLTDGAASEQYF; CDR3nt: TGCGCCAGCAGCTTGACGGATGGTGCTGCGAGCGAGCAGTACTTC
j_gene: TRBJ1-1; v_gene: TRBV19; abundance: many; d_gene: -; CDR3aa: CASRVGQRNTEAFF; CDR3nt: TGTGCCAGTAGGGTCGGACAGAGGAACACTGAAGCTTTCTTT
j_gene: TRBJ2-7; v_gene: TRBV27; abundance: many; d_gene: -; CDR3aa: CASSLLALGDEQYF; CDR3nt: TGTGCCAGCAGTTTATTAGCCCTTGGGGACGAGCAGTACTTC
j_gene: TRBJ2-5; v_gene: TRBV13; abundance: -; d_gene: -; CDR3aa: CASSPAYQETQYF; CDR3nt: TGTGCCAGCAGCCCGGCTTACCAAGAGACCCAGTACTTC